The next 15 T cell receptor beta chains were all read from a single sample in a study of identical twins (dated by TCRdb to about 2016). Receptor amplification or capture employed 5' RACE. Sequenced on an Illumina HiSeq 2000. The raw public data were reprocessed by TCRdb itself: fastp quality trimming at Q25, MiXCR clonotype calling, in-frame beta chains only. Duplicate CDR3 protein sequences are folded into a single record with the most common DNA and genes. The sample profile shows roughly 720,000 distinct CDR3 sequences; over 15% of them were found once. The ten most abundant clones make up roughly 13% of the sample. These data also formed part of another study, on T cells expressing NK-cell markers.

Sequencing input: PBMCs. The receptor set was obtained from a woman between 18 and 30 years old in good health.

This chain uses TRBV14 with TRBJ2-4; 10 bases fit TRBD2. With 7 bases clipped from V and 0 bases from J, the junction kept 15 bases outside the gene matches. This CDR3 has 19 amino acids. Germline-derived CDR1 and CDR2 are SGHDN and FVKESK. CDR3 residues: CASTTYPGTSDIAKNIQYF. CDR3 sequence (DNA): TGTGCCAGCACTACTTATCCGGGGACTAGCGACATAGCCAAAAACATTCAGTACTTC.

This chain joins TRBV29-1 and TRBJ2-5; D unresolved. The CDR3 length is 12 residues. Germline assignment: CDR1 SQVTM and CDR2 ANQGSEA. V was shortened by 4 bases and J by 3 bases, with 9 bases between the two germline ends. CDR3 DNA sequence: TGCAGCGTTGTGGGATTAGAAGAGACCCAGTACTTC. The encoded protein is CSVVGLEETQYF.

The CDR3 sequence: CASSLSARGGYRDRNTDTQYF. For the CDR3, the DNA is TGTGCCAGCAGTTTATCGGCACGGGGTGGATACCGGGACAGAAACACAGATACGCAGTATTTT. The rearrangement joins TRBV28 to TRBJ2-3; 7 bases are shared with TRBD1. The CDR3 is 21 residues long. The junction had 21 bases not matched to a gene; V was cut back by 1 base and J by 2 bases. The germline gives CDR1 MDHEN, CDR2 SYDVKM.

The V gene is TRBV9, the J gene TRBJ1-5; D is unresolved. Germline V gene data show CDR1 as SGDLS and CDR2 as YYNGEE. Trimming stripped 0 bases from V and 7 bases from J, with 14 bases between. This CDR3 region has 15 residues. CDR3 sequence reads: CASSVEAGGGQPQHF. DNA of the CDR3: TGTGCCAGCAGCGTAGAGGCGGGAGGCGGACAGCCCCAGCATTTT.

The chain carries TRBV27 and TRBJ2-5; D uncertain. CDR1 and CDR2 from the germline V gene are MNHEY and SMNVEV (reference sequence). V lost 4 bases and J 4 bases, leaving 22 bases between the germline ends. The CDR3 is 17 amino acids. In DNA form, the CDR3 reads TGTGCCAGCAGTTCGATATTGGGCCAGCAGCATGGAGAGACCCAGTACTTC. Translating it yields CASSSILGQQHGETQYF.

This clonotype has more than one count but fewer than ten. This chain uses TRBV12-5 with TRBJ2-1; the D gene is possibly TRBD1 (5 bases). Germline-derived CDR1 and CDR2 are LGHNT and FRNRAP. The length of the CDR3 is 17 residues. With 2 bases removed from V and 6 bases from J, the gap between germline ends came to 20 bases. The CDR3 sequence: CASGLLITWQGSNEQFF. Here the CDR3 DNA reads TGTGCTAGTGGTTTGTTAATCACGTGGCAGGGCAGCAATGAGCAGTTCTTC.

The chain joins TRBV20-1 to TRBJ2-5; 9 bases line up with TRBD2. Germline CDR1 is DFQATT and CDR2 is SNEGSKA (reference sequence). Trimming removed 5 bases from V and 2 bases from J; junction bases left unmatched: 6. The CDR3 sequence is 14 residues long. The CDR3 nucleotides are TGCAGTGCTCTGACTAGCGGCACACAAGAGACCCAGTACTTC. This encodes CSALTSGTQETQYF.

This clonotype has just a few counts. Compared with germline, one end of the junction differs, possibly owing to a read error. This rearrangement joins TRBV18 to TRBJ2-1; a possible D gene is TRBD1 (5 bases). Germline V gives CDR1 KGHSH, CDR2 LQKENI. This CDR3 region has 12 residues. CDR3 coding DNA: TGTGCCAGCTCACCACCAGGGGAAGGCATTGTCTTC. This gives the protein CASSPPGEGIVF.

The chain employs TRBV10-3 and TRBJ2-7, with D uncertain. The V end lost 8 bases, the J end lost 2 bases, and 19 bases lay between the germline ends. CDR3 size: 15 residues. Germline lookup yields CDR1 ENHRY and CDR2 SYGVKD. The CDR3 region is CAIGKPETPPYEQYF. In DNA form, the CDR3 reads TGTGCCATCGGTAAACCCGAGACACCGCCCTACGAGCAGTACTTC.

The chain is built from TRBV5-1 and TRBJ2-1; TRBD1 or TRBD2 may be the D gene (5 bases each). The germline V gene has CDR1 SGHRS and CDR2 YFSETQ. The CDR3 contains 16 residues. Trimming removed 4 bases from V and 0 bases from J, with 14 bases in between. For the CDR3, the DNA is TGCGCCAGCAGCCGGGGCGGATTTACCTCCTACAATGAGCAGTTCTTC. Protein sequence: CASSRGGFTSYNEQFF.

This chain joins TRBV29-1 and TRBJ1-5; the D is unclear. Between the trimmed V and J ends, which lost 4 bases and 0 bases, there was a span of 10 bases. Germline V gene lookup returns CDR1 SQVTM and CDR2 ANQGSEA. This CDR3 has 14 residues. CDR3 sequence: CSVGTLGSNQPQHF. The CDR3 nucleotides read TGCAGCGTTGGAACATTAGGTAGCAATCAGCCCCAGCATTTT.

The gene calls are TRBV3-1 and TRBJ1-6; D not certain. The germline V gene has CDR1 LGHDT and CDR2 YNNKEL (reference sequence). V lost 6 bases, J lost 7 bases, and 10 bases lay in between. The CDR3 runs 13 residues. The chain's CDR3 is CASSEGANSPLHF. Here the CDR3 DNA reads TGTGCCAGCAGTGAGGGAGCGAATTCACCCCTCCACTTT.

Only a few counts were recorded for this clonotype. This chain joins TRBV5-1 and TRBJ2-2; D tentatively fits TRBD1 or TRBD2 (5 bases each). This CDR3 is built from 15 residues. From germline, CDR1 is SGHRS and CDR2 YFSETQ. Trimming removed 1 base from V and 3 bases from J, with 10 bases in between. The CDR3 protein is CASSLWGSDTGELFF. CDR3 sequence (DNA): TGCGCCAGCAGCTTGTGGGGGAGCGACACCGGGGAGCTGTTTTTT.

There are a few counts of this clonotype. The chain couples TRBV20-1 to TRBJ2-3; 12 nucleotides match TRBD2. With 4 bases clipped from V and 5 bases from J, the junction kept 7 bases outside the gene matches. This CDR3 is built from 15 residues. From germline, CDR1 is DFQATT and CDR2 SNEGSKA (reference sequence). DNA for the CDR3: TGCAGTGCTATCTCCCTAGCGGGGGGGCGAGATACGCAGTATTTT. It encodes CSAISLAGGRDTQYF.

This clonotype showed up just a few times. This chain uses TRBV20-1 with TRBJ2-7; possibly TRBD2 for D (6 bases). Trimming took off 5 bases at V and 4 bases at J, with 12 bases between the two ends. Germline CDR1 DFQATT, CDR2 SNEGSKA (reference sequence). This CDR3 is 12 amino acids long. In DNA form, the CDR3 reads TGCAGTGCTTACGGGGGATTTTACGAGCAGTACTTC. The encoded protein is CSAYGGFYEQYF.